These 3 T cell receptor beta chains came from one sample sequenced in a study of control samples from healthy donors and cancer patients. The data were produced by immunoSEQ multiplex PCR, yet TCRdb's version contains in-frame clones alone and is incomplete. The sample shows around 150,000 clones, about 94% of them seen only once. Sequencing was carried out using blood. These receptors were taken from a woman aged 40 to 55 in good health.

This clone was detected once. This chain joins TRBV9 and TRBJ2-5; D is undetermined. V was pared by 4 bases and J by 5 bases, with 18 bases between. This CDR3 is built from 15 residues. The V gene's germline CDR1 is SGDLS and CDR2 YYNGEE. CDR3 protein: CASSPEKGPRETQYF. CDR3 nucleotide sequence: TGTGCCAGCAGCCCAGAGAAGGGCCCAAGGGAGACCCAGTACTTC.

J is TRBJ1-1 and V is TRBV5-4; D unclear. The ends were cut back, 0 bases at V and 5 bases at J, with 11 bases in the middle. Germline-derived CDR1 and CDR2 are SGHNT and YYREEE (reference sequence). The CDR3 loop spans 14 amino acids. The CDR3 reads CASSLDLKATEAFF. CDR3 DNA sequence: TGTGCCAGCAGCTTGGACCTCAAGGCGACTGAAGCTTTCTTT.

J is TRBJ1-2 and V is TRBV11-1; D is undetermined. The ends were cut back, 6 bases at V and 8 bases at J, with 16 bases in the middle. Per germline, CDR1 SGHAT and CDR2 FQDESV (reference sequence). The CDR3 contains 13 residues. The CDR3 is CASSVSGSLGYTF. In DNA form, the CDR3 reads TGTGCCAGCAGTGTATCGGGTTCTCTCGGCTACACCTTC.